This TCR beta chain was sequenced in a study of blood T cell repertoires in COVID-19. Background on the study: From the United States, Italy and Spain came samples of acute and convalescent COVID-19. The cDNA or gDNA used as material had been derived from T cells, B-cell-depleted T cells, or PBMCs.

Source study methods: Estimation of nucleated cell counts relied on the amplification of reference gene primers. Using immunoSEQ multiplex PCR, the repertoire was profiled, and TCRdb retains in-frame clones only, with some absent. Clone size and V and J calls were adopted from that table, with D and trimming inferred from the DNA. The repertoire holds around 370,000 clones, with about 93% as singletons. Per germline, CDR1 KGHDR and CDR2 SFDVKD. The CDR3 covers 16 residues. The V segment lost 0 bases and the J segment 9 bases; nucleotides outside the gene matches: 10. The receptor's source is a woman aged 18-29 years who had recovered from COVID-19. The sample was peripheral blood. V and J are TRBV24-1 and TRBJ2-3; 8 bases agree with TRBD2. DNA for the CDR3: TGTGCCACCAGTGATTTGCCGGGAGCGGGAGTGGACACGCAGTATTTT. Protein product: CATSDLPGAGVDTQYF.